This entry features one TCR beta chain sequence. The antigen is unknown. Preparation of the TCRbeta library used unique molecular identifiers. TCRdb fed the PCR reads into MiXCR, producing one record per CDR3 protein. The sample includes hundreds of thousands of distinct CDR3 sequences, over 9.5% of them seen just once. This specimen belongs to a study of T-cell reconstitution after alpha-beta-depleted transplantation in children. Overall study findings and caveats: Newly produced T cells mostly provided counts and TCRbeta diversity after one year, as hyperexpanded clones declined. Alpha-beta T cells present about two months after transplant were reported to originate from several hundred expanded graft clones.

CDR1 is SQVTM, CDR2 ANQGSEA, per germline. The CDR3 has 13 amino acids. The V and J ends lost 3 bases and 2 bases respectively, with 8 bases between them. This chain joins TRBV29-1 and TRBJ2-1; TRBD1 is a possible D gene (5 bases). This sequence was found in a boy under two years old with acute myeloid leukemia, due to receive a stem cell transplant. Sequenced material: PBMCs, taken before TCRalphabeta/CD19-depleted stem cell transplant. The CDR3 DNA sequence: TGCAGCGTTGACAGGGAACCCTACAATGAGCAGTTCTTC. Encoded protein: CSVDREPYNEQFF.